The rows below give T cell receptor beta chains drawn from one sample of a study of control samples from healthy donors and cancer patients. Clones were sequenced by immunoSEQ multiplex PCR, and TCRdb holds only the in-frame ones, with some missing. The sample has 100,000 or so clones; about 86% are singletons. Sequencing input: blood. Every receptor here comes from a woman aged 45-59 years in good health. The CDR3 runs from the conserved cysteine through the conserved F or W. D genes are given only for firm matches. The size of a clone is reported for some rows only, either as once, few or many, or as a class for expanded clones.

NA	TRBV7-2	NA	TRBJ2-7	TGTGCCAGCACCCCCCAGGGGGGGAGCTACGAGCAGTACTTC	CASTPQGGSYEQYF
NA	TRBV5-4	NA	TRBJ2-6	TGTGCCAGCAGCTTGGCCGCGGCTAGCTCTGGGGCCAACGTCCTGACTTTC	CASSLAAASSGANVLTF
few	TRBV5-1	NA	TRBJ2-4	TGCGCCAGCAGCTTTGGAAATTCGGTGAAAAACATTCAGTACTTC	CASSFGNSVKNIQYF
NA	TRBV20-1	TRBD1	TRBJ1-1	TGCAGGGGGGCTCAGGGGGCGCGAGCTTTCTTT	CRGAQGARAFF
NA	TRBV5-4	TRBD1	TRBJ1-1	TGTGCCAGCAGCCAACGGCCCCAGGGGGTGAACACTGAAGCTTTCTTT	CASSQRPQGVNTEAFF
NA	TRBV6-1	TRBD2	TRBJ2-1	TGTGCCAGCAGAGAACTTCGTAGGACTAGGGTATCAAATGAGCAGTTCTTC	CASRELRRTRVSNEQFF
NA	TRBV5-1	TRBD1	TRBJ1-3	TGCGCCAGCAGCTCCGGACAGGGCGGAAACACCATATATTTT	CASSSGQGGNTIYF
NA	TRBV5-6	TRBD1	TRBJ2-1	TGTGCCAGCAGCTTGGCGTCAGGGGGCTACAATGAGCAGTTCTTC	CASSLASGGYNEQFF
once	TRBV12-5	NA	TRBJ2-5	TGTGCTAGTGGTTTCCCCCGACCGTTCGAAGAGACCCAGTACTTC	CASGFPRPFEETQYF
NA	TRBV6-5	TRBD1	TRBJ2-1	TGTGCCAGCAGACCCCAGGGGGCGCAGGGCAATGAGCAGTTCTTC	CASRPQGAQGNEQFF
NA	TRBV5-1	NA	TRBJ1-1	TGCGCCAGCAGGCCCGAAGTCGGCACTGAAGCTTTCTTT	CASRPEVGTEAFF
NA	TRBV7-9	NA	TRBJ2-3	TGTGCCAGCAGCTTAGAGTGGGCCGGGGGCACAGATACGCAGTATTTT	CASSLEWAGGTDTQYF
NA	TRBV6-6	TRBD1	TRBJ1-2	TGTGCCAGCAGCCGACCAGGAATGGGACAGGCTCCTTTGGGCTACACCTTC	CASSRPGMGQAPLGYTF
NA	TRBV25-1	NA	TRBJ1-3	TGTGCCAGCAGTGCGGTCACAGGTTTATATGGAAACACCATATATTTT	CASSAVTGLYGNTIYF
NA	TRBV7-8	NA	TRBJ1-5	TGTGCCAGCAGCCGGGGCATCAATAGCAATCAGCCCCAGCATTTT	CASSRGINSNQPQHF
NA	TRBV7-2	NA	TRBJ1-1	TGTGCCAGCAGCTTATTAGGCACTGAAGCTTTCTTT	CASSLLGTEAFF
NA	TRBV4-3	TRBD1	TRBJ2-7	TGCGCCAGCAGCCAAGATTCAGGGGGCTATTCCTACGAGCAGTACTTC	CASSQDSGGYSYEQYF
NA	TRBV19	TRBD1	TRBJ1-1	TGTGCCATTCAGGGGGCGAGAAACACTGAAGCTTTCTTT	CAIQGARNTEAFF
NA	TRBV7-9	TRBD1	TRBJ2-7	TGTGCCAGCAGCCGCCACCGGGACAGGGGATACGAGCAGTACTTC	CASSRHRDRGYEQYF
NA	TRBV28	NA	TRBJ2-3	TGTGCCAGCAGTTTTAGAGACGGTTCTAGCACAGATACGCAGTATTTT	CASSFRDGSSTDTQYF
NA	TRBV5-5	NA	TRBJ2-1	TGTGCCAGCAGCTTGGGTGCAGGCCGATACAATGAGCAGTTCTTC	CASSLGAGRYNEQFF
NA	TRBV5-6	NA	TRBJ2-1	TGTGCCAGCAGCTTGAATCCGAGAGTAAGAGACAATGAGCAGTTCTTC	CASSLNPRVRDNEQFF
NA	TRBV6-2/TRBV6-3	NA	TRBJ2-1	TGTGCCAGCAGCCGGTCCTACAATGAGCAGTTCTTC	CASSRSYNEQFF
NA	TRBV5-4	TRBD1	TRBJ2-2	TGTGCCAGCAGCGTGGTTCGACAGGGGGCGGCCGGGGAGCTGTTTTTT	CASSVVRQGAAGELFF
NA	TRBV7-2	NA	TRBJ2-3	TGTGCCAGCAGCTTTAGGGACCGTCGAGATACGCAGTATTTT	CASSFRDRRDTQYF
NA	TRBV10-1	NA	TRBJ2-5	TGCGCCAGCAGCGAAGCGGAGAGAGCTATCGAGACCCAGTACTTC	CASSEAERAIETQYF
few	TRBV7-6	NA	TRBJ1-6	TGTGCCAGCGGCACCGGGCGGTATAATTCACCCCTCCACTTT	CASGTGRYNSPLHF
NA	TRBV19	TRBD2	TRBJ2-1	TGTGCCAGTAGGCGAACCCCCGGGACTAGCGGGAGCAATGAGCAGTTCTTC	CASRRTPGTSGSNEQFF
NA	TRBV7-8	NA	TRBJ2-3	TGTGCCAGCAGCTTAGTAAAACGCGGGGTAGGAGATACGCAGTATTTT	CASSLVKRGVGDTQYF
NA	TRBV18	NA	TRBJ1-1	TGTGCCAGCTCACCACTCCAGGACACTGAAGCTTTCTTT	CASSPLQDTEAFF
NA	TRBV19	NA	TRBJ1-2	TGTGCCAGTAGTATTCGGGATAACTATGGCTACACCTTC	CASSIRDNYGYTF
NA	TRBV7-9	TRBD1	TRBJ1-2	TGTGCCAGCAGCCTTCGGGACAGCTATGGCTACACCTTC	CASSLRDSYGYTF
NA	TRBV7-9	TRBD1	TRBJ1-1	TGTGCCAGCGGCTACGACAGGGGGCGAATGAACACTGAAGCTTTCTTT	CASGYDRGRMNTEAFF
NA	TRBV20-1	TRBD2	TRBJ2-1	TGCAGTGCTAGTTGGACTAGCGGACCCAATGAGCAGTTCTTC	CSASWTSGPNEQFF
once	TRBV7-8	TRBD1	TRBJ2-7	TGTGCCAGCAGCTTCGGGACAGTCGCCTACGAGCAGTACTTC	CASSFGTVAYEQYF
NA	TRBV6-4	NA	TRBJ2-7	TGTGCCAGCAGTGACTCGATGTTTCTCCGGGCAGCAAAGTACGAGCAGTACTTC	CASSDSMFLRAAKYEQYF
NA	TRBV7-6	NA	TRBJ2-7	TGTGCCAGCCTGCTGCGGGCCAAGGACTCTTATAGGTACTTC	CASLLRAKDSYRYF
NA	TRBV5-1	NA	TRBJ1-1	TGCGCCAGCAGCGTGCTATTCCGGACAGATGACACTGAAGCTTTCTTT	CASSVLFRTDDTEAFF
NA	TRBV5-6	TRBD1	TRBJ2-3	TGTGCCAGCAGCTTGTTTGGGGTCAGGGGGCTACTGGATACGCAGTATTTT	CASSLFGVRGLLDTQYF
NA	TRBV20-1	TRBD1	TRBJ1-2	TGCAGTGCTAGTACCGGACAGGGTATGGGGGGCTACACCTTC	CSASTGQGMGGYTF
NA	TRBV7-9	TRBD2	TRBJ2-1	TGTGCCAGCAGCTTAGGAGTAGCGGGGGGCCCAAATCTCAATGAGCAGTTCTTC	CASSLGVAGGPNLNEQFF
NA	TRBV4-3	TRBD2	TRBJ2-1	TGCGCCAGCAGCCCCGACGGGCGGGGGGGCCGGAATGAGCAGTTCTTC	CASSPDGRGGRNEQFF
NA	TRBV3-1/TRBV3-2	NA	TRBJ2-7	TGTGCCAGCAGCCAAAAGGGGGTACGGCAGTACTTC	CASSQKGVRQYF
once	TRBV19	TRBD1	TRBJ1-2	TGTGCCAGTAGTATAGGATCGGGGACAGACTATGGCTACACCTTC	CASSIGSGTDYGYTF
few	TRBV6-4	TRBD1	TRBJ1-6	TGTGCCAGCTCAGCCGGGACAGGGGGTTCACCCCTCCACTTT	CASSAGTGGSPLHF
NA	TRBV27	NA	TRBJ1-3	TGTGCCAGCAGTTTAACGTTCCCCGGGACCCAGAGTGGAAACACCATATATTTT	CASSLTFPGTQSGNTIYF
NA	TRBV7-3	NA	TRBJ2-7	TGTGCCAGCAGCGGACCCTACGAGCAGTACTTC	CASSGPYEQYF
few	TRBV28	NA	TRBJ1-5	TGTGCCAGCAGTTTTCGGGGGGATGGTCAGCCCCAGCATTTT	CASSFRGDGQPQHF
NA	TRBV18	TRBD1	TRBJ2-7	TGTGCCAGCTCAATACAGGGGGCGGGAGAGCAGTACTTC	CASSIQGAGEQYF
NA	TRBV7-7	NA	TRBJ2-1	TGTGCCAGCAGCTTAGCATCTGGGATGAACAATGAGCAGTTCTTC	CASSLASGMNNEQFF
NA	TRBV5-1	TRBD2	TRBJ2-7	TGCGCCAGCAGCTGGGCAGCGGGGGTTTACTACGAGCAGTACTTC	CASSWAAGVYYEQYF